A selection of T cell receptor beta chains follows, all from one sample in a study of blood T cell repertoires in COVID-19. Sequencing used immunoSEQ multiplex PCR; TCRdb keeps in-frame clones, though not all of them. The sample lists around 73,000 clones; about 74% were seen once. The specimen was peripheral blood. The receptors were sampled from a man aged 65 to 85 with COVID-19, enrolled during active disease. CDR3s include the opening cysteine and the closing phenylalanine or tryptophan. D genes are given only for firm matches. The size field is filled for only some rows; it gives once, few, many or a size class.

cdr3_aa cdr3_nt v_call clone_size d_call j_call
CASSRQGGDGYTF TGTGCCAGCAGTCGACAGGGGGGAGATGGCTACACCTTC TRBV28 . TRBD1 TRBJ1-2
CASSYPETGELFF TGTGCCAGCAGTTACCCTGAGACCGGGGAGCTGTTTTTT TRBV6-5 . . TRBJ2-2
CSASTSVGGETQYF TGCAGTGCTAGTACTAGCGTGGGGGGAGAGACCCAGTACTTC TRBV20-1 . TRBD2 TRBJ2-5
CASSQGLPYEQYF TGTGCCAGCAGCCAGGGACTACCCTACGAGCAGTACTTC TRBV6-5 . TRBD2 TRBJ2-7
CASSSDWQGTQYF TGTGCCAGCAGCTCAGACTGGCAGGGTACGCAGTATTTT TRBV14 . . TRBJ2-3
CATSRGPDQQSGTQYF TGTGCCACCAGCAGAGGCCCCGACCAGCAGTCGGGGACCCAGTACTTC TRBV15 . . TRBJ2-5
CASSLAGTRRSEQFF TGTGCCAGCAGCTTGGCGGGGACTAGAAGGAGTGAGCAGTTCTTC TRBV5-5 . TRBD2 TRBJ2-1
CASSTGGTRYNEQFF TGTGCCAGCAGCACGGGGGGGACTAGGTACAATGAGCAGTTCTTC TRBV5-4 few TRBD2 TRBJ2-1
CASSLAGLAGGPDTQYF TGTGCCAGCAGCTTAGCGGGACTAGCGGGAGGGCCAGATACGCAGTATTTT TRBV7-6 few TRBD2 TRBJ2-3
CASSSPGGAKDGNTIYF TGTGCCAGCAGCTCTCCGGGGGGCGCAAAAGATGGAAACACCATATATTTT TRBV5-4 few . TRBJ1-3
CASSRGTGENTEAFF TGCGCCAGCAGCCGGGGGACAGGGGAAAACACTGAAGCTTTCTTT TRBV4-1 . TRBD1 TRBJ1-1
CASSLGSISGNTIYF TGTGCCAGCAGCTTGGGTAGTATCTCTGGAAACACCATATATTTT TRBV5-6 few . TRBJ1-3
CASSLLRGAQDTQYF TGTGCCAGCAGTTTGCTTCGTGGGGCCCAAGATACGCAGTATTTT TRBV28 . . TRBJ2-3
CASSNTWTSGRYNEQFF TGTGCCAGCAGCAACACGTGGACTAGCGGCAGATACAATGAGCAGTTCTTC TRBV11-3 . TRBD2 TRBJ2-1
CASSRAGPFSYNEQFF TGTGCCAGCAGTCGGGCGGGACCATTCTCCTACAATGAGCAGTTCTTC TRBV2 few . TRBJ2-1
CASRPGQGPYGYTF TGTGCCAGTAGGCCGGGACAGGGGCCCTATGGCTACACCTTC TRBV19 . TRBD1 TRBJ1-2
CASSLAVSKETQYF TGTGCCAGCAGCTTAGCGGTCAGTAAAGAGACCCAGTACTTC TRBV7-9 once . TRBJ2-5
CASSLGGTYEQYF TGTGCCAGCAGTTTAGGCGGAACCTACGAGCAGTACTTC TRBV28 . . TRBJ2-7
CASSLQQGRYTEAFF TGTGCCAGCAGTCTCCAACAGGGGAGGTACACTGAAGCTTTCTTT TRBV27 . TRBD1 TRBJ1-1
CASSPLAGRTDTQYF TGCGCCAGCAGCCCCCTAGCGGGGCGCACAGATACGCAGTATTTT TRBV5-1 . TRBD2 TRBJ2-3
CASSTLGQGALGNSPLHF TGCGCCAGCTCCACCCTGGGACAGGGGGCATTGGGTAATTCACCCCTCCACTTT TRBV5-1 . TRBD1 TRBJ1-6
CASSADSLNEKLFF TGTGCCAGCAGTGCGGACAGCCTTAATGAAAAACTGTTTTTT TRBV9 . . TRBJ1-4
CASSVGHSNQPQHF TGTGCCAGCAGCGTAGGACATAGCAATCAGCCCCAGCATTTT TRBV9 . . TRBJ1-5
CASSLGPSGRTPYEQYF TGTGCCAGCAGCTTAGGCCCTAGCGGGAGGACCCCCTACGAGCAGTACTTC TRBV7-2 . TRBD2 TRBJ2-7
CASSIGPRQGNQPQHF TGTGCCAGTAGTATAGGCCCCCGACAGGGCAATCAGCCCCAGCATTTT TRBV19 . . TRBJ1-5
CASTSGTGHQPQHF TGTGCCAGCACTTCAGGGACAGGGCACCAGCCCCAGCATTTT TRBV28 . TRBD1 TRBJ1-5
CASSLISGTSAYEQYF TGTGCCAGCAGCCTGATCTCCGGGACTAGCGCCTACGAGCAGTACTTC TRBV7-6 . TRBD2 TRBJ2-7
CASSLKPDQPQHF TGTGCCAGCTCACTCAAACCGGATCAGCCCCAGCATTTT TRBV18 . . TRBJ1-5
CASSVGSSGRVYNEQFF TGTGCCAGCAGCGTAGGGAGTAGCGGGAGAGTATACAATGAGCAGTTCTTC TRBV9 . TRBD2 TRBJ2-1
CASSPGQGRASGNTIYF TGTGCCAGCTCACCCGGACAGGGAAGAGCCTCTGGAAACACCATATATTTT TRBV18 . TRBD1 TRBJ1-3
CASSLVGGRAYEQYF TGTGCCAGCAGCTTGGTTGGCGGGAGGGCCTACGAGCAGTACTTC TRBV5-4 . TRBD2 TRBJ2-7
CASRSTDTQYF TGTGCCAGTAGAAGCACAGATACGCAGTATTTT TRBV6-5 . . TRBJ2-3
CATSDRTGPTGANVLTF TGTGCCACCAGTGATCGGACTGGGCCTACTGGGGCCAACGTCCTGACTTTC TRBV24-1 . . TRBJ2-6
CASSQTGTNEKLFF TGTGCCAGCAGCCAGACTGGGACTAATGAAAAACTGTTTTTT TRBV3-1/TRBV3-2 . . TRBJ1-4
CASGTLAGGPKSPYNEQFF TGTGCCAGCGGTACACTAGCGGGAGGGCCTAAGTCCCCCTACAATGAGCAGTTCTTC TRBV27 . TRBD2 TRBJ2-1